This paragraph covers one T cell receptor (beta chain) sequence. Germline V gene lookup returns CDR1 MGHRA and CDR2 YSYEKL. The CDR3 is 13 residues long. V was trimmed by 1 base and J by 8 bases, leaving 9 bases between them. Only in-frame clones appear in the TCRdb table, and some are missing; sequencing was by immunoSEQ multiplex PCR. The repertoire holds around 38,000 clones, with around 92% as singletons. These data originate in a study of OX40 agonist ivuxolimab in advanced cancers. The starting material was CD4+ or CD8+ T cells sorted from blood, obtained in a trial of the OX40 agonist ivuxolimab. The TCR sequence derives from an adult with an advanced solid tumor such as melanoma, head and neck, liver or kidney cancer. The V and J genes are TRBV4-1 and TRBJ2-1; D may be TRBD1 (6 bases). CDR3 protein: CASSQGNRDEQFF. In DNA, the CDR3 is TGCGCCAGCAGCCAAGGGAACAGGGATGAGCAGTTCTTC.